Here is one TCR beta chain with its context. The data were obtained in a study of T cell changes during pregnancy in multiple sclerosis. Sequencing used immunoSEQ multiplex PCR; TCRdb keeps in-frame clones, though not all of them. Among approximately 48,000 clones listed, approximately 92% were seen once. V lost 5 bases, J lost 5 bases, and 9 bases stayed unmatched. The CDR3 has 15 amino acids. Germline-derived CDR1 and CDR2 are SGHVS and FQNEAQ. The TCR comes from a female donor with multiple sclerosis, enrolled in a pregnancy study. V gene TRBV7-8 combines with J gene TRBJ2-7, with 10 bases matching TRBD2. The material was CD8+ T cells from peripheral blood mononuclear cells, obtained after pregnancy. In nucleotides, the CDR3 is TGTGCCAGCAGCGGTTTAGCGGGAGGCAGCGACGAGCAGTACTTC. Translated: CASSGLAGGSDEQYF.